The rows below give T cell receptor beta chains drawn from one sample of a study of T cell responses to AZD1222 COVID-19 vaccine. Produced via immunoSEQ multiplex PCR; TCRdb's table is partial and in-frame only. The sample yields roughly 100,000 clones, about 92% seen once. The sequences come from peripheral blood, collected on day 0 of AZD1222 vaccination. Receptors were obtained from an adult in good health. Both conserved end residues are part of each CDR3. D genes are given only for firm matches. The size of a clone is reported for some rows only, either as once, few or many, or as a class for expanded clones.

d_call	v_call	clone_size	j_call	cdr3_aa	cdr3_nt
.	TRBV30	once	TRBJ1-6	CAWSARMDYNSPLHF	TGTGCCTGGAGTGCGAGGATGGACTATAATTCACCCCTCCACTTT
TRBD1	TRBV2	.	TRBJ1-1	CASSGQGNTEAFF	TGTGCCAGCAGTGGACAGGGAAACACTGAAGCTTTCTTT
TRBD2	TRBV19	.	TRBJ2-1	CASRSGVSYNEQFF	TGTGCCAGCAGAAGCGGGGTCTCCTACAATGAGCAGTTCTTC
TRBD1	TRBV19	.	TRBJ1-6	CASDRGYDSPLHF	TGTGCCAGCGACAGGGGATATGATTCACCCCTCCACTTT
.	TRBV7-2	.	TRBJ1-1	CASSSGQMNTEAFF	TGTGCCAGCAGCTCTGGACAGATGAACACTGAAGCTTTCTTT
.	TRBV7-3	.	TRBJ2-3	CASSSQGNTDTQYF	TGTGCCAGCAGCTCCCAAGGCAACACAGATACGCAGTATTTT
.	TRBV9	.	TRBJ1-3	CASSVVTSGNTIYF	TGTGCCAGCAGCGTAGTTACCTCTGGAAACACCATATATTTT
TRBD2	TRBV7-8	.	TRBJ2-7	CASSLYAGGLAGTYEQYF	TGTGCCAGCAGCTTATACGCGGGGGGACTAGCGGGCACCTACGAGCAGTACTTC
TRBD1	TRBV11-2	.	TRBJ2-5	CASSLVEGARKRETQYF	TGTGCCAGCAGCTTAGTCGAGGGGGCGCGAAAAAGAGAGACCCAGTACTTC
.	TRBV6-5	.	TRBJ1-1	CASSFEMNTEAFF	TGTGCCAGCAGTTTTGAGATGAACACTGAAGCTTTCTTT
TRBD1	TRBV5-1	.	TRBJ2-7	CASSHGPGQGYEQYF	TGCGCCAGCAGCCACGGCCCGGGACAGGGCTACGAGCAGTACTTC
.	TRBV5-1	.	TRBJ2-1	CASSLDSGDNEQFF	TGCGCCAGCAGCTTGGATTCCGGGGACAATGAGCAGTTCTTC
TRBD1	TRBV6-5	.	TRBJ1-5	CASSFARDRASGPQHF	TGTGCCAGCAGTTTTGCCCGAGACAGGGCTTCGGGGCCCCAGCATTTT
TRBD2	TRBV4-2	.	TRBJ2-5	CASSQDLPSGGRETQYF	TGTGCCAGCAGCCAAGATCTGCCTAGCGGGGGGAGGGAGACCCAGTACTTC
.	TRBV18	.	TRBJ1-6	CASSPRQDNSPLHF	TGTGCCAGCTCACCACGACAGGATAATTCACCCCTCCACTTT
TRBD1	TRBV29-1	.	TRBJ1-1	CSFRQGGNTEAFF	TGCAGCTTCAGACAGGGCGGGAACACTGAAGCTTTCTTT
TRBD1	TRBV6-1	.	TRBJ2-5	CASSENRGFRETQYF	TGTGCCAGCAGTGAAAACAGGGGTTTCAGGGAGACCCAGTACTTC
TRBD1	TRBV4-3	.	TRBJ2-7	CASSQDKSKDRSYEQYF	TGCGCCAGCAGCCAAGATAAGTCTAAGGACAGGTCCTACGAGCAGTACTTC
TRBD1	TRBV28	.	TRBJ2-6	CASTGGLSGANVLTF	TGTGCCAGCACAGGGGGCCTCTCTGGGGCCAACGTCCTGACTTTC
.	TRBV9	.	TRBJ1-4	CASSVGGTATTNEKLFF	TGTGCCAGCAGCGTAGGTGGGACGGCCACAACTAATGAAAAACTGTTTTTT
.	TRBV5-4	.	TRBJ2-1	CASSPGLYNEQFF	TGTGCCAGCAGCCCGGGACTCTACAATGAGCAGTTCTTC
TRBD1	TRBV6-6	.	TRBJ2-5	CASSKDRGSVETQYF	TGTGCCAGCAGCAAGGACAGGGGGTCGGTAGAGACCCAGTACTTC
.	TRBV9	.	TRBJ2-3	CASSLEADTQYF	TGTGCCAGCAGCCTAGAGGCAGATACGCAGTATTTT
.	TRBV7-3	.	TRBJ2-5	CASSLTEGTQYF	TGTGCCAGCAGCTTAACGGAGGGGACCCAGTACTTC